One and the same sample provided the 30 T cell receptor beta chains below, sequenced in a study of breast tumors, draining lymph nodes, adjacent tissues. Via MiXCR, TCRdb re-called the multiplex PCR reads, giving one row per CDR3 protein. The sample has 75,000 to 100,000 distinct CDR3 sequences, around 20% seen once. Axillary draining lymph nodes of breast cancer patients supplied the node samples. The specimen sequenced was axillary lymph node tissue. These receptors came from a female donor with breast cancer. Some clones in this sample may be carry-over from other donors' samples.

As for this clonotype: Possible read error: a much larger clone is one base away. The CDR3 DNA reads TGCAGTGCTAGAGATCCGGGGGGCCGCAATGGGCAGTTCTTC. Translating it yields CSARDPGGRNGQFF. The chain employs TRBV20-1 and TRBJ2-1; TRBD2 might be the D (7 bases). From germline, CDR1 is DFQATT and CDR2 SNEGSKA (reference sequence). This CDR3 has 14 amino acids.

This clonotype was picked up many times. V and J are TRBV27 and TRBJ1-6, with D unclear. There are 13 residues in the CDR3. The germline V gene has CDR1 MNHEY and CDR2 SMNVEV (reference sequence). The V gene lost 2 bases and the J gene lost 8 bases, with 7 bases spanning the gap. The CDR3 DNA reads as TGTGCCAGCAGTTTAGCGTCCCATTCACCCCTCCACTTT. This sequence encodes CASSLASHSPLHF.

About this clonotype itself: At one of its ends the junction is not consistent with the germline gene, which may arise from a read error. V and J are TRBV4-1 and TRBJ1-4; TRBD1 agrees at 7 bases. The length of the CDR3 is 17 residues. Germline CDR1 MGHRA, CDR2 YSYEKL. This CDR3 is CTSSQDRGQVYNEKPFF. CDR3 nucleotides: TGCACCAGCAGCCAAGATCGTGGACAGGTTTATAATGAAAAACCGTTTTTT.

In its sample, this clonotype was seen a few times. This may come from a read error, since a much larger clone is one base off. The V and J genes are TRBV5-4 and TRBJ2-1; D unresolved. Trimming shortened V by 0 bases and J by 9 bases, and 10 bases separated the two germline ends. This CDR3 comprises 13 residues. Germline-derived CDR1 and CDR2 are SGHNT and YYREEE (reference sequence). CDR3 residues: CASSLDGASEQFF. CDR3 sequence (DNA): TGTGCCAGCAGCTTGGATGGAGCCAGTGAGCAGTTCTTC.

This clonotype came up many times. J is TRBJ1-3 and V is TRBV5-1; D may be TRBD1 (6 bases). Germline assignment: CDR1 SGHRS and CDR2 YFSETQ. With 5 bases removed from V and 0 bases from J, the gap between germline ends came to 12 bases. The length of the CDR3 is 15 residues. The chain's CDR3 is CASSYDRYSGNTIYF. The CDR3 DNA reads TGCGCCAGCAGTTATGACAGGTACTCTGGAAACACCATATATTTT.

This clonotype was observed many times. The chain has TRBV6-1 and TRBJ2-7, with TRBD1 identical over 7 bases. The CDR3 is 18 residues long. The germline CDR1 and CDR2 sequences are MNHNS and SASEGT. After removal of 6 bases from V and 4 bases from J, the junction contained 21 bases not matched to a gene. Here the CDR3 DNA reads TGTGCCAGCAGATCACAGGACCTGGACAGGAATAAGGAATACGAGCAGTACTTC. This translates into CASRSQDLDRNKEYEQYF.

This clonotype was seen ten or more times. The chain recombines TRBV2 with TRBJ1-1, with 10 bases aligning to TRBD1. This CDR3 is 12 amino acids long. Germline trimming cut 11 bases from V and 7 bases from J; bases unmatched to any gene: 7. Germline values: CDR1 SNHLY, CDR2 FYNNEI. The CDR3 protein is CAGGTGEIEAFF. The CDR3 region has the DNA TGTGCCGGGGGGACAGGGGAGATTGAAGCTTTCTTT.

There are many counts of this clonotype. The chain employs TRBV5-6 and TRBJ2-7; D ambiguous. The V end was cut by 3 bases, the J end by 9 bases, with 16 bases between. The CDR3 contains 13 residues. Germline V gene lookup returns CDR1 SGHDT and CDR2 YYEEEE. CDR3 protein: CASSYFPSVVQYF. In DNA form, the CDR3 reads TGTGCCAGCAGCTATTTTCCCTCGGTGGTGCAGTACTTC.

Notes on this clonotype: Possible read error: a much larger clone is one base away. No conserved phenylalanine or tryptophan ends this CDR3, so it is likely a read error. The J gene is TRBJ2-5, the V gene TRBV5-8, with TRBD2 matching 9 bases. Germline V gene sequence: CDR1 SGHTS, CDR2 YDEGEE. Trimming removed 7 bases from V and 4 bases from J; junction bases left unmatched: 8. This CDR3 is 14 amino acids long. CDR3 residues: CASDSGGPGETQYL. For the CDR3, the DNA is TGTGCCAGCGATAGCGGGGGCCCGGGAGAGACCCAGTACCTC.

This clonotype has a count of ten or more. V gene TRBV20-1 combines with J gene TRBJ1-2; maybe TRBD1 (5 bases). The CDR3 contains 14 residues. Per germline, CDR1 DFQATT and CDR2 SNEGSKA (reference sequence). V dropped 6 bases and J dropped 1 base, with 15 bases sitting between them. Here the CDR3 DNA reads TGCAGTGCCCCCGACAGTAACGTTAACTATGGCTACACCTTC. It codes for CSAPDSNVNYGYTF.

This clonotype was detected ten times or more. This sequence joins TRBV11-2 and TRBJ1-3, with D possibly TRBD1 on 6 matching bases. Germline-derived CDR1 and CDR2 are SGHAT and FQNNGV. Trimming removed 4 bases at V and 8 bases at J, with 15 bases between. The CDR3 has 14 amino acids. CDR3 nucleotides: TGTGCCAGCAGCTCGATCAATAAGGGGGACACCATATATTTT. Translated: CASSSINKGDTIYF.

CDR3 loop: CASSLIGGLGTEAFF. The DNA of the CDR3 is TGTGCCAGCTCCCTTATTGGGGGTTTAGGCACTGAAGCTTTCTTT. This chain uses TRBV6-5 with TRBJ1-1; TRBD1 might be the D (5 bases). Trimming cost V 8 bases and J 4 bases, with 20 bases left between them. The CDR3 runs to 15 residues. Per germline, CDR1 MNHEY and CDR2 SVGAGI.

This clonotype was observed a handful of times. The chain recombines TRBV28 with TRBJ2-5; 10 bases are a match to TRBD1. J lost 0 bases, V lost 8 bases, and 3 bases had no gene match. Germline assignment: CDR1 MDHEN and CDR2 SYDVKM. This CDR3 is 14 amino acids long. The CDR3 nucleotides read TGTGCCAGCCGGACAGGGGGTTACCAAGAGACCCAGTACTTC. Translating gives CASRTGGYQETQYF.

In this sample, this clonotype turned up many times. The chain employs TRBV6-2 or TRBV6-3 and TRBJ2-3; D is uncertain. V was trimmed by 9 bases and J by 5 bases, leaving 12 bases between them. The CDR3 is 12 amino acids. Germline V gives CDR1 MNHEY, CDR2 SVGEGT. This CDR3 is CASGQAVDTQYF. CDR3 nucleotide sequence: TGTGCCAGTGGGCAGGCGGTAGATACGCAGTATTTT.

This clonotype has only a few counts. This chain joins TRBV27 and TRBJ2-1; D gene ambiguous. V lost 5 bases, J lost 1 base, and 6 bases lay in between. Germline CDR1 and CDR2: MNHEY and SMNVEV (reference sequence). The CDR3 contains 13 residues. CDR3 nucleotide sequence: TGTGCCAGCAGTGACTGGTCCTACAATGAGCAGTTCTTC. Translated: CASSDWSYNEQFF.

The count of this clonotype is one. This may come from a read error, since a much larger clone is one base off. The V and J genes are TRBV6-6 and TRBJ2-7, with 9 bases matching TRBD2. Trimming at V came to 6 bases and at J to 4 bases, leaving 16 bases not matched to a gene. Germline V gene data show CDR1 as MNHNY and CDR2 as SVGAGI (reference sequence). CDR3 length: 17 amino acids. CDR3 region: CASSPRQALAGGYEQYF. The CDR3 DNA is TGTGCCAGCAGCCCGAGACAGGCGCTTGCGGGAGGGTACGAGCAGTACTTC.

A single count supports this clonotype. This rearrangement joins TRBV5-1 to TRBJ2-2; D might be TRBD1 or TRBD2, each matching 5 bases. CDR3 length: 17 residues. With 4 bases removed from V and 7 bases from J, the gap between germline ends came to 23 bases. The germline V gene encodes CDR1 SGHRS and CDR2 YFSETQ. CDR3 loop: CASSPGLSPVRGGELFF. DNA for the CDR3: TGCGCCAGCAGCCCCGGACTCTCTCCGGTTAGGGGCGGGGAGCTGTTTTTT.

This clonotype appeared many times. The chain is built from TRBV5-6 and TRBJ2-7; no reliable D call. Germline CDR1 reads SGHDT; CDR2 reads YYEEEE. The CDR3 loop spans 12 amino acids. V lost 0 bases and J 3 bases, leaving 4 bases between the germline ends. Here the CDR3 reads CASSLASYEQYF. CDR3 sequence (DNA): TGTGCCAGCAGCTTGGCCAGCTACGAGCAGTACTTC.

Details on this clonotype: A much larger clone lies a single base off, so this may be a read error. Written as DNA, the CDR3 is TGTGCCAGCAGTTACTCCCCAGTTAGCAGACTCCACTACGAGCAGTACTTC. Protein: CASSYSPVSRLHYEQYF. The chain links TRBV6-2 or TRBV6-3 to TRBJ2-7; no clear D gene. Germline V gene sequence: CDR1 MNHEY, CDR2 SVGEGT. Trimming pared 0 bases from V and 3 bases from J, leaving 18 bases between. The CDR3 is made up of 17 amino acids.

A note on this clonotype: Its ends do not fully match the called genes, so a read error is possible. The chain couples TRBV5-1 to TRBJ2-3; D is uncertain. There are 14 residues in the CDR3. Germline CDR1 SGHRS, CDR2 YFSETQ. CDR3 nucleotide sequence: TGCGCCAGCAGCGCCGAAATTACCACAGATACGCAGCACTTT. Its translation: CASSAEITTDTQHF.

Note on this clonotype: This could be a read error, since a much larger clone is one nucleotide away. The V call is TRBV6-1, the J call TRBJ2-1; D remains ambiguous. CDR1 and CDR2 from the germline V gene are MNHNS and SASEGT. The CDR3 runs to 12 residues. Trimming stripped 5 bases from V and 5 bases from J, with 7 bases between. This CDR3 is CASSISNNEQFF. In nucleotides, the CDR3 is TGTGCCAGCAGTATTTCAAACAATGAGCAGTTCTTC.

Note on this clonotype: This may stem from a read error, because a much larger clone lies one nucleotide away. This sequence joins TRBV19 and TRBJ2-5; D gene ambiguous. Trimming removed 5 bases at V and 5 bases at J, with 12 bases between. The germline V gene encodes CDR1 LNHDA and CDR2 SQIVND (reference sequence). This CDR3 contains 13 residues. The CDR3 DNA reads as TGTGCCAGTAGTGTTGATAGTGGGGAGACCCAGTACTTC. The encoded protein is CASSVDSGETQYF.

This clonotype was recorded at least ten times. The V call is TRBV6-1, the J call TRBJ2-1; 13 nucleotides align to TRBD2. V was clipped by 7 bases and J by 5 bases; unmatched bases: 5. The length of the CDR3 is 15 residues. Germline CDR1 reads MNHNS; CDR2 reads SASEGT. The CDR3 DNA reads TGTGCCAGCACAAGGACTAGCGGGGGCGACAATGAGCAGTTCTTC. It specifies CASTRTSGGDNEQFF.

This clonotype was seen a handful of times. The J gene is TRBJ2-7, the V gene TRBV28; 7 positions match TRBD1. The germline V gene encodes CDR1 MDHEN and CDR2 SYDVKM. The CDR3 loop spans 15 amino acids. After removal of 6 bases from V and 3 bases from J, the junction contained 11 bases not matched to a gene. The CDR3 region has the DNA TGTGCCAGCAGGGGCCGACAGGGATCATACTACGAGCAGTACTTC. Protein sequence: CASRGRQGSYYEQYF.

This clonotype was seen many times. This sequence joins TRBV5-5 and TRBJ2-2; D unresolved. From germline, CDR1 is SGHKS and CDR2 YYEKEE (reference sequence). The CDR3 sequence is 15 residues long. Trimming took off 0 bases at V and 1 base at J, with 7 bases between the two ends. CDR3 sequence: CASSLEAGNTGELFF. In DNA form, the CDR3 reads TGTGCCAGCAGCTTGGAGGCAGGGAACACCGGGGAGCTGTTTTTT.

This clonotype was detected many times. This chain joins TRBV6-5 and TRBJ1-5; D may be TRBD1 (5 bases). Germline CDR1 is MNHEY and CDR2 is SVGAGI. V gave up 9 bases and J gave up 0 bases, with 15 bases separating them. The CDR3 sequence is 15 residues long. This CDR3 is CASKTGIYSNQPQHF. The CDR3 DNA sequence: TGTGCCAGTAAAACAGGAATCTATAGCAATCAGCCCCAGCATTTT.

This clonotype was seen a handful of times. The CDR3 nucleotides are TGTGCCAGCAGCCAACGGGCAGGTAACTCAGATACGCAGTATTTT. This codes for CASSQRAGNSDTQYF. The rearrangement joins TRBV3-1 to TRBJ2-3; D gene ambiguous. This CDR3 spans 15 amino acids. The germline CDR1 and CDR2 sequences are LGHDT and YNNKEL (reference sequence). V shed 2 bases and J shed 4 bases, with 13 bases lying between them.

This clonotype was detected many times. The chain carries TRBV20-1 and TRBJ2-3; D could derive from TRBD1 or TRBD2 (5 bases each). Germline V gene lookup returns CDR1 DFQATT and CDR2 SNEGSKA (reference sequence). This CDR3 region has 13 residues. Trimming took 2 bases from V and 4 from J, leaving 10 bases between them. CDR3 loop: CSARQGRPDTQYF. CDR3 DNA sequence: TGCAGTGCTAGACAGGGACGGCCAGATACGCAGTATTTT.

This clonotype has a count of ten or more. The chain combines TRBV20-1 with TRBJ2-7, with 7 positions matching TRBD1. The CDR3 has 11 residues. CDR1 is DFQATT, CDR2 SNEGSKA, per germline (reference sequence). The V and J ends lost 3 bases and 6 bases, in that order; junction bases with no gene match: 2. The CDR3 DNA reads as TGCAGTGCTAGTAGGACAGGCGAGCAGTACTTC. Its protein is CSASRTGEQYF.

This clonotype showed up many times. V gene TRBV9 combines with J gene TRBJ1-6, with no clear D. The germline CDR1 and CDR2 sequences are SGDLS and YYNGEE. CDR3 size: 17 residues. Trimming cost V 4 bases and J 5 bases, with 19 bases left between them. This CDR3 reads CASSPDPYGFDNSPLHF. The CDR3 DNA reads TGTGCCAGCAGCCCGGACCCCTACGGATTCGATAATTCACCCCTCCACTTT.